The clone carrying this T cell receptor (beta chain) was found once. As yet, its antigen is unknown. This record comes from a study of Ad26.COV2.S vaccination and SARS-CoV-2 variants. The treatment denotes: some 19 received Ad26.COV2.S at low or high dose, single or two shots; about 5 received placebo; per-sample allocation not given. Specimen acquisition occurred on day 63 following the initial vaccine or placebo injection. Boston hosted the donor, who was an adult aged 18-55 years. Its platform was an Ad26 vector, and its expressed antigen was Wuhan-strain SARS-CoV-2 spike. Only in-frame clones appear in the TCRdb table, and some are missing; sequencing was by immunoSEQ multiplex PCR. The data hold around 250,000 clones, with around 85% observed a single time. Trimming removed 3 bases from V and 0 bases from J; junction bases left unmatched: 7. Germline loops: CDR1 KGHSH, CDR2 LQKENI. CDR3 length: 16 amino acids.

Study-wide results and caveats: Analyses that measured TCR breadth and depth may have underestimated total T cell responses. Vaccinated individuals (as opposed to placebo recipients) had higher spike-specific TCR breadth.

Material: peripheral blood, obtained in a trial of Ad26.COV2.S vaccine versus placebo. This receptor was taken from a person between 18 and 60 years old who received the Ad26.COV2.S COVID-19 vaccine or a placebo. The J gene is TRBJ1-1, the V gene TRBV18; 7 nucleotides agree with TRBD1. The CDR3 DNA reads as TGTGCCAGCTCACCTGGGACAGATCTTATGAACACTGAAGCTTTCTTT. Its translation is CASSPGTDLMNTEAFF.